This T cell receptor (beta chain) was sequenced in a study of T cell responses to AZD1222 COVID-19 vaccine. The study's findings and limits: Donors in the cohort were predominantly white British and more often female, and clonal diversity was possibly underestimated. Just 5 to 7 AZD1222 recipients tested seropositive at baseline.

A word on this clone: Its antigen is currently unknown.

J lost 2 bases, V lost 1 base, and 7 bases had no gene match. Per germline, CDR1 SGHNT and CDR2 YENEEA. This CDR3 region has 17 residues. Second doses that came at about 4 or about 12 weeks were put together. The method was immunoSEQ multiplex PCR; TCRdb's version includes in-frame clones alone and lacks a portion of them. The sample yields about 180,000 clones, approximately 91% seen once. The gene calls are TRBV11-3 and TRBJ1-3; TRBD1 agrees at 8 bases. This clonotype originated in an adult who received the AZD1222 COVID-19 vaccine. The sample here was peripheral blood, taken 28 days after the second AZD1222 dose. In nucleotides, the CDR3 is TGTGCCAGCAGCTTAGGAGGACAGGGCGTCCCTGGAAACACCATATATTTT. As protein: CASSLGGQGVPGNTIYF.